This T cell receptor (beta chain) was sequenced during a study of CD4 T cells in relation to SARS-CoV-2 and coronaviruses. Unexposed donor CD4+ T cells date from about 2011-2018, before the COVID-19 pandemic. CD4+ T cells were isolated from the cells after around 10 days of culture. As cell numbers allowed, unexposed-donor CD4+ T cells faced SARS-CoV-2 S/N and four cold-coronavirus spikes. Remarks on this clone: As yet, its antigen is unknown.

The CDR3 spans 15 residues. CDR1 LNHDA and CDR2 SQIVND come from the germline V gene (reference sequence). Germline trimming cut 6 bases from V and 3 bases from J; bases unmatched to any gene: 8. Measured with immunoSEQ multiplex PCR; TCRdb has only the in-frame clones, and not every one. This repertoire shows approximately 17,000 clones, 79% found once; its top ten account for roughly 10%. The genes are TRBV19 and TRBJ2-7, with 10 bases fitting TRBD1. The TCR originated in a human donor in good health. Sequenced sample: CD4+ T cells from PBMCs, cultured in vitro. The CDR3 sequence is CASSGTGVLHYEQYF. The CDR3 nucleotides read TGTGCCAGTAGCGGGACAGGGGTTCTCCACTACGAGCAGTACTTC.